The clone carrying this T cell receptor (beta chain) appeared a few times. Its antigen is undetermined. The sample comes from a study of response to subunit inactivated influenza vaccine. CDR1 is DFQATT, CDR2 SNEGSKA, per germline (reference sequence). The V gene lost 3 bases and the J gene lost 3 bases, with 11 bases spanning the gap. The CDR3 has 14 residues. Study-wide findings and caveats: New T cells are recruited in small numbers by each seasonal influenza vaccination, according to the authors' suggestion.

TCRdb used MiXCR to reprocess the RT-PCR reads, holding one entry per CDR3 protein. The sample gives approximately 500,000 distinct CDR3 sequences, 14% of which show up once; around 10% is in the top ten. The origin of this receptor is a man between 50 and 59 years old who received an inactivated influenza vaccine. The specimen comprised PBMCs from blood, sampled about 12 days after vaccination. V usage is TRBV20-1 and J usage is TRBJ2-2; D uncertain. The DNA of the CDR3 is TGCAGTGCTAGCGTAGGGCGGCACACCGGGGAGCTGTTTTTT. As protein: CSASVGRHTGELFF.